This is a list of T cell receptor beta chains from one sample in a study of blood T cell repertoires in COVID-19. Sequencing used immunoSEQ multiplex PCR; TCRdb keeps in-frame clones, though not all of them. The table lists about 180,000 clones, around 80% of them singletons. Sample: peripheral blood. The receptor source for this set is an older man with active or convalescent COVID-19. Each CDR3 is given with its conserved first and last residue. The order of the fields is J gene, CDR3 length, V gene, clone size, D gene, CDR3 protein, CDR3 DNA. A D gene is named only where the DNA matches it firmly. Clone size is shown for a subset of rows, as once, few, many or a class of expanded clone.

j_call: TRBJ1-1; cdr3_length: 11; v_call: TRBV5-1; clone_size: -; d_call: -; cdr3_aa: CASSLDSEAFF; cdr3_nt: TGCGCCAGCAGCTTGGACAGTGAAGCTTTCTTT
j_call: TRBJ2-3; cdr3_length: 14; v_call: TRBV7-8; clone_size: once; d_call: TRBD1; cdr3_aa: CASRQTGAADTQYF; cdr3_nt: TGTGCCAGCAGACAGACAGGGGCCGCAGATACGCAGTATTTT
j_call: TRBJ1-3; cdr3_length: 17; v_call: TRBV4-1; clone_size: -; d_call: -; cdr3_aa: CASSQERTEVGRNTIYF; cdr3_nt: TGCGCCAGCAGCCAAGAAAGGACAGAAGTGGGTCGAAACACCATATATTTT
j_call: TRBJ2-1; cdr3_length: 16; v_call: TRBV7-9; clone_size: -; d_call: TRBD1; cdr3_aa: CASSPAGTGWANEQFF; cdr3_nt: TGTGCCAGCAGCCCCGCCGGGACAGGGTGGGCCAATGAGCAGTTCTTC
j_call: TRBJ1-5; cdr3_length: 15; v_call: TRBV11-2; clone_size: -; d_call: -; cdr3_aa: CASSETTVYNQPQHF; cdr3_nt: TGTGCCAGCAGCGAAACGACAGTCTACAATCAGCCCCAGCATTTT
j_call: TRBJ1-1; cdr3_length: 15; v_call: TRBV6-1; clone_size: few; d_call: -; cdr3_aa: CASSEDVQGDTEAFF; cdr3_nt: TGTGCCAGCAGTGAAGATGTTCAGGGTGACACTGAAGCTTTCTTT
j_call: TRBJ2-1; cdr3_length: 16; v_call: TRBV7-3; clone_size: -; d_call: -; cdr3_aa: CASSLTLESAINEQFF; cdr3_nt: TGTGCCAGCAGCTTAACTCTAGAATCGGCGATCAATGAGCAGTTCTTC
j_call: TRBJ2-5; cdr3_length: 18; v_call: TRBV24-1; clone_size: -; d_call: -; cdr3_aa: CATRHKGGPTANQETQYF; cdr3_nt: TGTGCCACCCGCCATAAGGGGGGGCCGACAGCGAACCAAGAGACCCAGTACTTC
j_call: TRBJ2-7; cdr3_length: 13; v_call: TRBV23-1; clone_size: -; d_call: TRBD1; cdr3_aa: CASRVDRVHEQYF; cdr3_nt: TGCGCCAGCAGGGTCGACAGGGTCCACGAGCAGTACTTC
j_call: TRBJ2-7; cdr3_length: 17; v_call: TRBV7-8; clone_size: -; d_call: TRBD2; cdr3_aa: CASSLVRAGAPKDEQYF; cdr3_nt: TGTGCCAGCAGCTTAGTTCGAGCGGGGGCCCCAAAAGACGAGCAGTACTTC
j_call: TRBJ2-1; cdr3_length: 15; v_call: TRBV9; clone_size: once; d_call: -; cdr3_aa: CASSVASQVYNEQFF; cdr3_nt: TGTGCCAGCAGCGTAGCAAGCCAGGTATACAATGAGCAGTTCTTC
j_call: TRBJ2-1; cdr3_length: 15; v_call: TRBV18; clone_size: -; d_call: TRBD2; cdr3_aa: CASSPGGSLGNEQFF; cdr3_nt: TGTGCCAGCTCACCAGGCGGGAGTTTGGGCAATGAGCAGTTCTTC
j_call: TRBJ2-3; cdr3_length: 15; v_call: TRBV29-1; clone_size: -; d_call: -; cdr3_aa: CSAVHDRINADTQYF; cdr3_nt: TGCAGCGCCGTGCACGACAGGATAAACGCAGATACGCAGTATTTT
j_call: TRBJ1-2; cdr3_length: 14; v_call: TRBV18; clone_size: -; d_call: TRBD1; cdr3_aa: CASSPGQENYGYTF; cdr3_nt: TGTGCCAGCTCACCCGGACAGGAAAACTATGGCTACACCTTC
j_call: TRBJ2-7; cdr3_length: 15; v_call: TRBV7-7; clone_size: -; d_call: TRBD1; cdr3_aa: CASSPGQGGTYEQYF; cdr3_nt: TGTGCCAGCAGCCCCGGACAGGGGGGGACCTACGAGCAGTACTTC
j_call: TRBJ1-2; cdr3_length: 14; v_call: TRBV5-1; clone_size: -; d_call: TRBD1; cdr3_aa: CASSPGTGGYGYTF; cdr3_nt: TGCGCCAGCAGCCCGGGGACAGGTGGCTATGGCTACACCTTC
j_call: TRBJ1-4; cdr3_length: 13; v_call: TRBV10-1; clone_size: -; d_call: -; cdr3_aa: CASSESAGKKLFF; cdr3_nt: TGCGCCAGCAGTGAGTCGGCGGGGAAAAAACTGTTTTTT
j_call: TRBJ1-4; cdr3_length: 14; v_call: TRBV29-1; clone_size: -; d_call: -; cdr3_aa: CSVAGLLGDEKLFF; cdr3_nt: TGCAGCGTTGCCGGCTTGTTGGGCGACGAAAAACTGTTTTTT
j_call: TRBJ1-6; cdr3_length: 15; v_call: TRBV2; clone_size: -; d_call: -; cdr3_aa: CASSEAGSYNSPLHF; cdr3_nt: TGTGCCAGCAGTGAGGCGGGATCTTATAATTCACCCCTCCACTTT
j_call: TRBJ1-5; cdr3_length: 13; v_call: TRBV12-3/TRBV12-4; clone_size: -; d_call: TRBD1; cdr3_aa: CASSLTGNQPQHF; cdr3_nt: TGTGCCAGCAGTTTGACAGGGAATCAGCCCCAGCATTTT
j_call: TRBJ2-2; cdr3_length: 14; v_call: TRBV19; clone_size: -; d_call: TRBD1; cdr3_aa: CAGRDRGSSGELFF; cdr3_nt: TGTGCCGGCCGGGACAGGGGGAGTTCCGGGGAGCTGTTTTTT
j_call: TRBJ1-5; cdr3_length: 16; v_call: TRBV27; clone_size: -; d_call: -; cdr3_aa: CASRYCLVYSNQPQHF; cdr3_nt: TGTGCCAGCAGGTATTGTCTCGTATATAGCAATCAGCCCCAGCATTTT
j_call: TRBJ1-2; cdr3_length: 14; v_call: TRBV3-1/TRBV3-2; clone_size: -; d_call: -; cdr3_aa: CASSQDTRGYGYTF; cdr3_nt: TGTGCCAGCAGCCAAGATACCAGGGGCTATGGCTACACCTTC
j_call: TRBJ1-2; cdr3_length: 16; v_call: TRBV27; clone_size: -; d_call: TRBD1; cdr3_aa: CASGRQGSLDIYGYTF; cdr3_nt: TGTGCCAGCGGACGACAGGGATCGTTGGATATCTATGGCTACACCTTC
j_call: TRBJ2-2; cdr3_length: 15; v_call: TRBV10-3; clone_size: -; d_call: -; cdr3_aa: CAISPGFANTGELFF; cdr3_nt: TGTGCCATCAGCCCAGGGTTCGCGAACACCGGGGAGCTGTTTTTT
j_call: TRBJ1-6; cdr3_length: 14; v_call: TRBV2; clone_size: -; d_call: -; cdr3_aa: CASSIQGNNSPLHF; cdr3_nt: TGTGCCAGCAGTATACAGGGTAATAATTCACCCCTCCACTTT
j_call: TRBJ2-2; cdr3_length: 13; v_call: TRBV7-9; clone_size: many; d_call: -; cdr3_aa: CASSLELEGELFF; cdr3_nt: TGTGCCAGCAGCTTAGAGTTGGAGGGGGAGCTGTTTTTT
j_call: TRBJ2-5; cdr3_length: 16; v_call: TRBV5-1; clone_size: -; d_call: TRBD2; cdr3_aa: CASSPGVAGEGETQYF; cdr3_nt: TGCGCCAGCAGCCCCGGTGTAGCGGGAGAGGGTGAGACCCAGTACTTC
j_call: TRBJ1-4; cdr3_length: 15; v_call: TRBV7-2; clone_size: -; d_call: -; cdr3_aa: CASSRDWTTNEKLFF; cdr3_nt: TGTGCCAGCAGCCGCGACTGGACAACTAATGAAAAACTGTTTTTT
j_call: TRBJ1-2; cdr3_length: 16; v_call: TRBV7-2; clone_size: -; d_call: -; cdr3_aa: CASSPEGGLANYGYTF; cdr3_nt: TGTGCCAGCAGCCCCGAGGGGGGGTTAGCTAACTATGGCTACACCTTC
j_call: TRBJ1-2; cdr3_length: 15; v_call: TRBV15; clone_size: once; d_call: -; cdr3_aa: CATSRDLGVGYGYTF; cdr3_nt: TGTGCCACCAGCAGGGACCTGGGAGTCGGCTATGGCTACACCTTC
j_call: TRBJ2-1; cdr3_length: 16; v_call: TRBV6-4; clone_size: -; d_call: TRBD1; cdr3_aa: CASRKAGTDSYNEQFF; cdr3_nt: TGTGCCAGCAGAAAAGCCGGGACAGACTCCTACAATGAGCAGTTCTTC
j_call: TRBJ1-4; cdr3_length: 16; v_call: TRBV6-1; clone_size: -; d_call: -; cdr3_aa: CASSEAQGLGNEKLFF; cdr3_nt: TGTGCCAGCAGTGAAGCACAGGGCTTGGGTAATGAAAAACTGTTTTTT
j_call: TRBJ2-1; cdr3_length: 16; v_call: TRBV10-2; clone_size: -; d_call: TRBD2; cdr3_aa: CASSEEGSGRSNEQFF; cdr3_nt: TGCGCCAGCAGTGAGGAGGGTAGCGGGAGGAGCAATGAGCAGTTCTTC
j_call: TRBJ1-2; cdr3_length: 16; v_call: TRBV5-1; clone_size: -; d_call: -; cdr3_aa: CASSLAPDRANYGYTF; cdr3_nt: TGCGCCAGCAGCTTGGCGCCCGACCGGGCTAACTATGGCTACACCTTC
j_call: TRBJ2-3; cdr3_length: 16; v_call: TRBV15; clone_size: -; d_call: -; cdr3_aa: CATSRGGGGPLGTQYF; cdr3_nt: TGTGCCACCAGCAGGGGCGGGGGCGGCCCCTTGGGTACGCAGTATTTT
j_call: TRBJ1-6; cdr3_length: 15; v_call: TRBV2; clone_size: -; d_call: -; cdr3_aa: CASSERGEWNSPLHF; cdr3_nt: TGTGCCAGCAGTGAACGGGGGGAATGGAATTCACCCCTCCACTTT